This T cell receptor (beta chain) was recorded in a study of T cell responses to AZD1222 COVID-19 vaccine (dated by TCRdb to about 2021). Describing the broader study: AZD1222 recipients with second doses at about 4 weeks or about 12 weeks were pooled, because spike-specific TCR depth and breadth did not differ between schedules. A total of 233 trial participants underwent TCR sequencing, of whom about 210 received two doses of AZD1222 and some 26 received two doses of the MenACWY control vaccine. Trial participants were enrolled by age into subgroups of 18-55, 56-69 and 70-plus years, and around 150, 29 and 61 TCR-sequenced participants, respectively, were included in these subgroups. What the authors observed across the whole study: In the small 56-69-year group, the increase in depth fell short of significance, most likely because of low power. After two AZD1222 doses, both the breadth and the depth of spike-specific TCRs were significantly higher than at day 0 and than in MenACWY recipients. Only 5 to 7 AZD1222 recipients were SARS-CoV-2 seropositive at baseline, limiting conclusions about previously exposed vaccinees. Reportedly, close to half of the unique spike-specific TCRs recognized epitopes lying outside the regions that are mutated in the B.1.351 and B.1.1.7 variants. Because no day 14 peak-response samples were available, repertoires were characterized only after the peak T cell response. Vaccine-associated CD4 TCRs spanned the whole spike protein, with dominant responses in regions 160-218 and 743-854. Participants were mostly white British, with more females than males. The authors suggested clonal diversity may have been underestimated.

The CDR3 regions of human TCRbeta chains were subjected to immunosequencing. As for how the authors treated the data: Repertoire TCRs were checked for matches against a reference library of SARS-CoV-2-specific TCRs that had been generated using the MIRA antigen-specificity platform. Breadth meant the fraction of unique TCRs that were SARS-CoV-2-associated, whereas depth meant the fraction of total T cells that were SARS-CoV-2-associated. Using the MIRA data, each spike-specific TCR was assigned both to the spike region to which the TCR was reactive and to a CD4 or CD8 class. Log10-transformed breadth and depth values were compared by one-way ANOVA with Sidak's multiple comparisons tests. The immuneACCESS repertoire file appears here via TCRdb, limited to in-frame rearrangements. These files lack a portion of the clones; in checked studies, under half of the deficit traces to unresolved V genes, and the cause of the others is not known. The DNA was the basis for D and trimming; V, J and clone size are from that table. The sample has about 120,000 clones on record, around 93% of them singletons. 11% to 15% of the sample goes to the ten largest clones.

The sample's time point label, in plain terms: baseline before first vaccination. Vaccinee samples were obtained from the UK trials COV001 and COV002, which included a single-blind randomized controlled phase 2/3 trial of AZD1222 (ChAdOx1 nCoV-19) in healthy adults. For TCRbeta chain sequencing, PBMC samples from trial participants were taken at day 0 and at day 28 after the second dose. Based on the germline V gene (reference sequence), the CDR1 and CDR2 sequences are SGHKS and YYEKEE. The CDR3 numbers 13 residues from cysteine through phenylalanine. Kept here is only the CDR3 DNA, which spans 39 bases and is read in frame from base 1. V was cut back by 4 bases and J by 2 bases, leaving a gap of 9 bases between them. About this clone: It lacks a known antigen. Within one base of it there is no much larger clone, and no base qualities were kept.

The sequence derives from an adult in good health. This chain is built from TRBV5-5 and TRBJ2-5; the D gene cannot be resolved reliably. Material: peripheral blood, obtained on day 0 of AZD1222 vaccination. CDR3 reads: CASSLRTQETQYF. The bases are TGTGCCAGCAGCCTGAGAACGCAAGAGACCCAGTACTTC.